This note documents a single T cell receptor beta chain sequence. Its antigen is not known. This sample is drawn from a study of shared clonotypes between healthy human individuals. Study-level information: Per donor, CD8 memory used one plate, CD8 naive used two, CD4 memory used three and CD4 naive used three. Whole-study findings and limits: Compared with memory subsets, naive subsets generally had larger estimated richness.

Selected positively for CCR7 and CD45RO-negative, naive CD8 cells excluded terminally differentiated effector memory CD45RA+ cells. HIV-negative, healthy adults without recent acute infections or vaccinations were the donors. The germline CDR1 and CDR2 sequences are MNHEY and SVGAGI. There are 13 residues in the CDR3. With 6 bases removed from V and 5 bases from J, the gap between germline ends came to 14 bases. Evenly divided among several immunoSEQ plates was the genomic DNA of each subset. The method was immunoSEQ multiplex PCR; TCRdb's version includes in-frame clones alone and lacks a portion of them. Here the sample spans about 2.2 million clones, 90% to 95% being singletons.

Sequencing was carried out using naive CD8+ T cells from PBMCs. The gene calls are TRBV6-5 and TRBJ2-7; tentatively, D is TRBD1 (8 bases). This clonotype was obtained from a man in his late teens or twenties in good health. Some clones in this sample may be carry-over from other donors' samples. DNA for the CDR3: TGTGCCAGCAGACAGGGGGGGTTGAACGAGCAGTACTTC. This codes for CASRQGGLNEQYF.